Listed below are T cell receptor beta chains from one sample, sequenced in a study of blood T cell repertoires in COVID-19. Libraries were prepared by immunoSEQ multiplex PCR; TCRdb keeps only in-frame clonotypes and omits some of them. This table has 70,000 or so clones, roughly nine tenths appearing once. Sequenced sample: peripheral blood. Receptors were obtained from a woman younger than 30 with acute or convalescent COVID-19. The CDR3 runs from the conserved cysteine through the conserved F or W. D genes are given only for firm matches. Size tells how often a clone was seen (once, few, many) or the class of an expanded clone, and some rows leave it out.

abundance | j_gene | d_gene | v_gene | CDR3aa | CDR3nt
. | TRBJ1-2 | . | TRBV27 | CASRNPRGGYTF | TGTGCCAGCAGAAACCCCAGGGGCGGGTACACCTTC
once | TRBJ2-3 | TRBD2 | TRBV9 | CASSTSGGASTDTQYF | TGTGCCAGCAGCACCAGCGGGGGTGCTAGCACAGATACGCAGTATTTT
. | TRBJ1-2 | . | TRBV6-1 | CASSEARVSGNYGYTF | TGTGCCAGCAGTGAAGCCCGGGTCAGCGGTAACTATGGCTACACCTTC
. | TRBJ2-3 | . | TRBV7-2 | CASSSQGSTDTQYF | TGTGCCAGCAGCTCACAGGGAAGCACAGATACGCAGTATTTT
. | TRBJ1-1 | . | TRBV28 | CASSPQGNMNTEAFF | TGTGCCAGCAGTCCACAGGGAAACATGAACACTGAAGCTTTCTTT
. | TRBJ1-1 | . | TRBV9 | CASSVLHANTEAFF | TGTGCCAGCAGCGTATTACACGCGAACACTGAAGCTTTCTTT
. | TRBJ1-1 | TRBD1 | TRBV18 | CASSPRQGPVNTEAFF | TGTGCCAGCTCACCAAGACAGGGACCTGTGAACACTGAAGCTTTCTTT
. | TRBJ2-1 | TRBD2 | TRBV15 | CATSIHTGLAGGRDNEQFF | TGTGCCACCAGCATACACACCGGGCTAGCGGGAGGACGGGACAATGAGCAGTTCTTC
. | TRBJ2-7 | . | TRBV5-1 | CASSPDRTYEQYF | TGCGCCAGCAGCCCGGACAGAACCTACGAGCAGTACTTC
. | TRBJ2-5 | TRBD2 | TRBV6-5 | CASSLAGYQETQYF | TGTGCCAGCAGCTTAGCGGGGTACCAAGAGACCCAGTACTTC
. | TRBJ1-5 | TRBD1 | TRBV2 | CASSERTRRTGGDQPQHF | TGTGCCAGCAGTGAAAGGACAAGACGGACAGGGGGCGATCAGCCCCAGCATTTT
. | TRBJ1-4 | . | TRBV7-2 | CASSLGGGAGEKLFF | TGTGCCAGCAGCTTAGGAGGGGGGGCTGGTGAAAAACTGTTTTTT
once | TRBJ2-1 | . | TRBV6-1 | CASSAVLGGLYNEQFF | TGTGCCAGCAGTGCTGTTTTGGGAGGCTTGTACAATGAGCAGTTCTTC
. | TRBJ2-7 | . | TRBV28 | CASSLLQGFSGSTYEQYF | TGTGCCAGCAGCCTCCTTCAGGGGTTTAGCGGGTCCACCTACGAGCAGTACTTC
. | TRBJ1-2 | TRBD1 | TRBV6-5 | CASRRQGSNYGYTF | TGTGCCAGCAGACGACAGGGGTCCAACTATGGCTACACCTTC
. | TRBJ1-3 | TRBD1 | TRBV4-1 | CASSQGTGYGNTIYF | TGCGCCAGCAGCCAAGGGACAGGTTACGGAAACACCATATATTTT
. | TRBJ1-1 | . | TRBV4-2 | CASREGRENTEAFF | TGTGCCAGCAGAGAGGGCCGGGAGAACACTGAAGCTTTCTTT
. | TRBJ2-2 | . | TRBV6-5 | CASADTYTGELFF | TGTGCCAGCGCTGACACATACACCGGGGAGCTGTTTTTT
. | TRBJ1-5 | . | TRBV28 | CASSLMGQDNQPQHF | TGTGCCAGCAGCCTAATGGGGCAGGATAATCAGCCCCAGCATTTT
. | TRBJ2-7 | TRBD2 | TRBV11-2 | CASSFSGTSGYEQYF | TGTGCCAGCAGCTTTTCCGGGACTAGCGGATACGAGCAGTACTTC
few | TRBJ1-2 | . | TRBV30 | CASQQGYYGYTF | TGTGCCTCCCAACAGGGATACTATGGCTACACCTTC
once | TRBJ1-1 | . | TRBV29-1 | CSVEGGWGTEAFF | TGCAGCGTTGAGGGCGGGTGGGGTACTGAAGCTTTCTTT
. | TRBJ2-3 | TRBD2 | TRBV5-1 | CASSLPGGSTDTQYF | TGCGCCAGCAGCTTACCGGGAGGGAGCACAGATACGCAGTATTTT
. | TRBJ1-2 | . | TRBV3-1/TRBV3-2 | CASSQPGSYGYTF | TGTGCCAGCAGCCAACCGGGGAGCTATGGCTACACCTTC
once | TRBJ1-1 | . | TRBV28 | CASNSGTEAFF | TGTGCCAGCAATAGCGGCACTGAAGCTTTCTTT
. | TRBJ2-3 | . | TRBV20-1 | CSASWGGRPTDTQYF | TGCAGTGCTAGTTGGGGGGGGCGACCCACAGATACGCAGTATTTT
. | TRBJ2-5 | . | TRBV7-2 | CASSLEGQSQETQYF | TGTGCCAGCAGCTTAGAAGGACAATCCCAAGAGACCCAGTACTTC
. | TRBJ1-2 | . | TRBV10-3 | CAISESAGERGYTF | TGTGCCATCAGTGAGTCCGCCGGGGAGCGTGGCTACACCTTC
. | TRBJ1-2 | . | TRBV28 | CASSPHTGKYVHGYTF | TGTGCCAGCAGCCCCCACACAGGGAAGTATGTTCATGGCTACACCTTC
. | TRBJ2-2 | . | TRBV10-3 | CAISDPYRGAGELFF | TGTGCCATCAGTGATCCTTATAGGGGCGCCGGGGAGCTGTTTTTT
. | TRBJ1-1 | TRBD1 | TRBV6-5 | CASLPTGKNTEAFF | TGTGCCAGCCTACCGACAGGGAAGAACACTGAAGCTTTCTTT